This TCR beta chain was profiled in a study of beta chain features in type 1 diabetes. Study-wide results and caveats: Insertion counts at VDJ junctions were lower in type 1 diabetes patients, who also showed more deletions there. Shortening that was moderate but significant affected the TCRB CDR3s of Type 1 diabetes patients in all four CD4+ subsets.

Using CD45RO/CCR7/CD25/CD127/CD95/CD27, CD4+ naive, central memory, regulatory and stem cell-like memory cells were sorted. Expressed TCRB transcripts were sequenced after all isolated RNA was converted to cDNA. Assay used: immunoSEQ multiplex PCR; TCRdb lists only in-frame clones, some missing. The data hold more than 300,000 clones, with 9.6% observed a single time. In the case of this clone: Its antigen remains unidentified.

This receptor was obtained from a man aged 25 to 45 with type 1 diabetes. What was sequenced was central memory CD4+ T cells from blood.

The CDR3 loop is CASNGGGPNTEAFF. In nucleotides, the CDR3 is TGTGCCAGCAACGGTGGGGGGCCGAACACTGAAGCTTTCTTT. V usage is TRBV28 and J usage is TRBJ1-1, with D perhaps TRBD1 (6 bases). This CDR3 spans 14 amino acids. The V and J ends lost 7 bases and 1 base respectively, with 13 bases between them. Looked up from germline, CDR1 is MDHEN and CDR2 is SYDVKM.